The sequence of this T cell receptor beta chain was determined in a study of beta chain features in type 1 diabetes. Background on the study: The patients were much like the healthy donors in age, gender and cell yields.

Notes on the study in general: Naive, central memory and Treg TCRB repertoires appeared more alike in patients than in healthy donors. Significant though moderate, a shortening of TCRB CDR3s appeared in all four CD4+ subsets of Type 1 diabetes patients.

Each of the CD4+ naive, central memory, regulatory and stem cell-like memory populations was sorted via CD45RO/CCR7/CD25/CD127/CD95/CD27. cDNA synthesis used the whole RNA isolate, giving expressed TCRB sequences. TCRdb's copy holds only in-frame clones and misses some; the assay was immunoSEQ multiplex PCR. In the table there are about 160,000 clones, 7.8% of which are singletons. This clone occurred a few times. The antigen is undetermined. Looked up from germline, CDR1 is LGHNA and CDR2 is YSLEER. The CDR3 totals 13 residues. The trim removed 3 bases at V and 5 bases at J, leaving 3 bases unmatched.

The TCR comes from a woman between 35 and 50 years old with type 1 diabetes. Sequenced input: central memory CD4+ T cells from blood. The V gene is TRBV4-3, the J gene TRBJ2-5; 7 bases map to TRBD2. CDR3: CASSQSGTETQYF. CDR3 sequence (DNA): TGCGCCAGCAGCCAGAGCGGGACCGAGACCCAGTACTTC.